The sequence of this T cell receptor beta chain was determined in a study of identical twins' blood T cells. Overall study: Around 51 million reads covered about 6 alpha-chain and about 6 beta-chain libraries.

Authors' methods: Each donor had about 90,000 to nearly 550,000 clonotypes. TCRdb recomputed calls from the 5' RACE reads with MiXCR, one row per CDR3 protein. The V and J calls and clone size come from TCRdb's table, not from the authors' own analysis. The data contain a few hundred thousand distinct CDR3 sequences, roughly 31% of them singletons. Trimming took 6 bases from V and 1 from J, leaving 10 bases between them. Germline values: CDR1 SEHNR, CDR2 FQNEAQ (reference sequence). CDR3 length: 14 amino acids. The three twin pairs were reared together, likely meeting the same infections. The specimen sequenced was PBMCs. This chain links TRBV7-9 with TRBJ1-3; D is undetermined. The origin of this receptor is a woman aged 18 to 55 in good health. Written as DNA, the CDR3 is TGTGCCAGCAGGCCTGAAGTTTCTGGAAACACCATATATTTT. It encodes CASRPEVSGNTIYF.